A selection of T cell receptor beta chains follows, all from one sample in a study of Ad26.COV2.S vaccination and SARS-CoV-2 variants. This table comes from immunoSEQ multiplex PCR, and its TCRdb copy is limited to in-frame clones, with some not included. The table has approximately 280,000 clones, around 87% seen once; the top ten hold around 3%. The starting material was peripheral blood, obtained in a trial of Ad26.COV2.S vaccine versus placebo. The receptors shown here come from a person between 18 and 60 years old who received the Ad26.COV2.S COVID-19 vaccine or a placebo. Each CDR3 is given with its conserved first and last residue.

V gene: TRBV18; J gene: TRBJ1-1; CDR3 protein: CASSLSRVNLGSDTEAFF
V gene: TRBV5-4; J gene: TRBJ1-4; CDR3 protein: CASSSTGGQEKLFF
V gene: TRBV3-1/TRBV3-2; J gene: TRBJ2-1; CDR3 protein: CASSQELRTGGYNEQFF
V gene: TRBV11-2; J gene: TRBJ2-5; CDR3 protein: CASSLPLRGPQETQYF
V gene: TRBV29-1; J gene: TRBJ2-3; CDR3 protein: CSVEDWRREDTQYF
V gene: TRBV5-4; J gene: TRBJ2-7; CDR3 protein: CASMKQGGAEQYF
V gene: TRBV4-1; J gene: TRBJ2-1; CDR3 protein: CASSQDTEAGVYNEQFF
V gene: TRBV6-5; J gene: TRBJ1-6; CDR3 protein: CASSYSRDRPTPLHF
V gene: TRBV4-2; J gene: TRBJ2-7; CDR3 protein: CASSQTSGSSYEQYF
V gene: TRBV10-3; J gene: TRBJ2-6; CDR3 protein: CAISQPLTRSGANVLTF
V gene: TRBV6-6; J gene: TRBJ2-3; CDR3 protein: CASSYSGVATDTQYF
V gene: TRBV19; J gene: TRBJ1-5; CDR3 protein: CASSRNNQPQHF
V gene: TRBV3-1/TRBV3-2; J gene: TRBJ2-3; CDR3 protein: CASSQDWVLAGAQGYTQYF
V gene: TRBV7-9; J gene: TRBJ1-1; CDR3 protein: CASSLVQGDTEAFF
V gene: TRBV12-2; J gene: TRBJ2-3; CDR3 protein: CASRFSGGNADTQYF
V gene: TRBV19; J gene: TRBJ1-5; CDR3 protein: CASSIAGEGNQPQHF
V gene: TRBV28; J gene: TRBJ1-5; CDR3 protein: CASSHRDRSQPQHF
V gene: TRBV6-2/TRBV6-3; J gene: TRBJ2-3; CDR3 protein: CASSSPGWDTDTQYF
V gene: TRBV19; J gene: TRBJ1-5; CDR3 protein: CASRRQGNQPQHF
V gene: TRBV6-2/TRBV6-3; J gene: TRBJ1-5; CDR3 protein: CASSYDRYSNQPQHF
V gene: TRBV12-3/TRBV12-4; J gene: TRBJ1-2; CDR3 protein: CASRSDTFYGYTF
V gene: TRBV14; J gene: TRBJ2-7; CDR3 protein: CASSLGGTGSHEQYF
V gene: TRBV7-3; J gene: TRBJ2-3; CDR3 protein: CASSLTSSSTDTQYF
V gene: TRBV18; J gene: TRBJ2-7; CDR3 protein: CASSPPTGFYEQYF
V gene: TRBV6-6; J gene: TRBJ1-2; CDR3 protein: CASSYLDSLYGYTF
V gene: TRBV28; J gene: TRBJ1-5; CDR3 protein: CASSLPGTGGYQPQHF
V gene: TRBV11-2; J gene: TRBJ2-5; CDR3 protein: CASSFPSGSQMGRAQYF
V gene: TRBV29-1; J gene: TRBJ2-7; CDR3 protein: CSVDRLDSTEQYF
V gene: TRBV5-8; J gene: TRBJ2-7; CDR3 protein: CASSRTGVAYEQYF
V gene: TRBV2; J gene: TRBJ1-4; CDR3 protein: CASNGRGGGEKLFF
V gene: TRBV5-4; J gene: TRBJ1-2; CDR3 protein: CASSLEWTGNYGYTF
V gene: TRBV3-1/TRBV3-2; J gene: TRBJ2-1; CDR3 protein: CASSPRGSGGHNEQFF
V gene: TRBV5-1; J gene: TRBJ2-2; CDR3 protein: CASSLMAGTTGELFF
V gene: TRBV7-2; J gene: TRBJ1-2; CDR3 protein: CASSLFFSAGYGYTF
V gene: TRBV6-5; J gene: TRBJ1-2; CDR3 protein: CASSTGAGYTF
V gene: TRBV19; J gene: TRBJ1-2; CDR3 protein: CASSSQPGQQYGYTF
V gene: TRBV6-2/TRBV6-3; J gene: TRBJ2-7; CDR3 protein: CASSYGGHLSYEQYF
V gene: TRBV5-5; J gene: TRBJ1-1; CDR3 protein: CASSLEGEDTEAFF
V gene: TRBV30; J gene: TRBJ2-1; CDR3 protein: CAWTLWASGSRNEQFF
V gene: TRBV14; J gene: TRBJ2-5; CDR3 protein: CASSQGQFSWGTQYF
V gene: TRBV4-1; J gene: TRBJ1-4; CDR3 protein: CASSRSELRQGASEKLFF
V gene: TRBV4-2; J gene: TRBJ2-1; CDR3 protein: CASSQEWASGGNEQFF
V gene: TRBV7-2; J gene: TRBJ2-7; CDR3 protein: CASSLDGTSRPRPIYEQYF
V gene: TRBV30; J gene: TRBJ1-1; CDR3 protein: CAWSVPPGRATEAFF
V gene: TRBV11-2; J gene: TRBJ1-2; CDR3 protein: CASSPGDSIYGYTF
V gene: TRBV6-4; J gene: TRBJ1-2; CDR3 protein: CASSYTSGQPNYGYTF
V gene: TRBV6-5; J gene: TRBJ2-3; CDR3 protein: CASSYSGDRWADTQYF
V gene: TRBV4-3; J gene: TRBJ2-1; CDR3 protein: CASSQEGRGSYNEQFF